This T cell receptor (beta chain) originates from a study of blood T cell repertoires in COVID-19. The CDR3 spans 14 residues. Germline loops: CDR1 SGHDT, CDR2 YYEEEE. The V and J ends lost 5 bases and 5 bases, in that order; junction bases with no gene match: 7. Per the study methods: Cell counts per sample came from amplifying reference gene primers. Sequencing used immunoSEQ multiplex PCR; TCRdb keeps in-frame clones, though not all of them. D and trimming come from the DNA, and the V and J calls and clone size come from that table. The table records approximately 240,000 clones, over 80% of them present only once.

The sequence was obtained from a woman under 30 who had recovered from COVID-19. V gene TRBV5-6 combines with J gene TRBJ1-1, with TRBD1 identical over 9 bases. The sample consisted of PBMCs or T cells enriched from blood (not recorded which). CDR3 nucleotides: TGTGCCAGCAGTACTGACAGGGGGGCGACTGAAGCTTTCTTT. It encodes CASSTDRGATEAFF.